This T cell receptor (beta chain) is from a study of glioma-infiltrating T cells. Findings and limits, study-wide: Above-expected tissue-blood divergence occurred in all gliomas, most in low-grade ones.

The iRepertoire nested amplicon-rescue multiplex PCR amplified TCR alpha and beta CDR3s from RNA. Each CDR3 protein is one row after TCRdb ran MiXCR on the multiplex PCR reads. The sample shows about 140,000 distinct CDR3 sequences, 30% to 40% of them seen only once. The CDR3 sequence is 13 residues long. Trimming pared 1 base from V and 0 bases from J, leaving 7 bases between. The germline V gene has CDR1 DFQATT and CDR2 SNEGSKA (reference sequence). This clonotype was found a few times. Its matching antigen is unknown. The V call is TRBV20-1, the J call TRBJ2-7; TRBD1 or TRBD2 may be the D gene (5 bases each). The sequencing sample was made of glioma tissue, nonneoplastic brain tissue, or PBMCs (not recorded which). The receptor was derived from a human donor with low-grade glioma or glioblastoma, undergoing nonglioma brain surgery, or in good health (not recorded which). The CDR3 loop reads CSARAGTSYEQYF. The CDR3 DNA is TGCAGTGCTAGAGCCGGGACCTCCTACGAGCAGTACTTC.